This record looks at one T cell receptor (beta chain) sequence and its context. The clone's antigen remains unknown. No base quality information exists; no much larger clone differs at one position. Measured from the cysteine to the phenylalanine, the CDR3 is 14 residues long. Left in the record is the CDR3 DNA by itself, 42 bases read in frame from the first base. Relative to germline, V is 6 bases shorter and J is 1 base shorter, with 12 bases between their ends. Reading the germline V gene (reference sequence) gives CDR1 LNHDA and CDR2 SQIVND. This specimen belongs to a study of blood T cell repertoires in COVID-19 (dated by TCRdb to 2020 to 2021). Study-level background: Collaborator samples came from the United States, Italy and Spain and covered acute and convalescent phases of COVID-19. The samples were drawn from two sources: the first 160 participants of the ongoing ImmuneRACE study, and over 950 subjects contributed by 6 global collaborators. The prospective study material was composed of cDNA or gDNA derived from T cells, B-cell-depleted T cells, or PBMCs. Deeply sampled blood TCRbeta repertoires from subjects exposed to, actively infected with, or recovered from COVID-19 were included in the dataset. The repertoires were released in a freely available public database meant as a resource for research on the immune response to SARS-CoV-2. The sample metadata nearly always contained a de-identified subject ID, COVID-19 status, age in years and sex. Where available, HLA class I and class II types were obtained from metadata supplied by the sample provider rather than from assay-based typing.

Collaborating institutions collected whole blood in K2EDTA tubes following their own protocols. Collaborator samples were shipped for TCRbeta analysis as frozen whole blood, isolated PBMCs, or DNA extracted from either sample type. General conclusions and limits of the study: The quantity of clinical and demographic metadata differed by source and by participant and was supplied without curation.

TCRbeta CDR3 regions were amplified from genomic DNA by means of the immunoSEQ Assay, a bias-controlled multiplex PCR. The authors' analysis ran thus. The number of nucleated cells in each sample was estimated by amplification of reference gene primers within the assay. Sequence reads were collapsed and filtered to measure the absolute abundance of every unique TCRbeta CDR3 rearrangement. For each sample, productive Simpson clonality was calculated as the square root of Simpson's diversity index across productive rearrangements. In TCRdb, the immuneACCESS table is reduced to in-frame sequences with V and J assigned. These tables do not hold every clone; where another copy was compared, an unresolved V gene accounts for under half, and the others remain unexplained. V, J and clone size are those of that table, while D and trimming were read from the DNA. Counted in this sample were about half a million clones; over 75% of them appeared once. The ten top clones hold more than 3% of the sample.

What was sequenced was peripheral blood. This sequence was found in a human donor in a cohort sampled during active COVID-19. This chain joins TRBV19 to TRBJ1-1; the D gene is perhaps TRBD1, on 6 matching bases. The CDR3 has the sequence CASRLGQQNTEAFF. The DNA is as follows: TGTGCCAGTAGACTAGGACAGCAGAACACTGAAGCTTTCTTT.